These T cell receptor beta chains were read from a single sample in a study of T cells in Graves' hyperthyroidism and ophthalmopathy. TCRdb re-called the multiplex PCR reads through MiXCR, storing one row per CDR3 protein. The sample includes 250,000 to 300,000 distinct CDR3 sequences, about an eighth seen only once; the top ten take approximately 7.8%. The sample comprised blood. The receptors were gathered from a woman aged 25 to 39 with Graves' hyperthyroidism that later progressed to Graves' ophthalmopathy. Both conserved end residues are part of each CDR3. D genes are given only for firm matches. Clone size is shown for a subset of rows, as once, few, many or a class of expanded clone.

j_call d_call v_call clone_size cdr3_aa cdr3_nt
TRBJ2-5 - TRBV7-9 many CASRDLKETQYF TGTGCCAGCAGGGATCTTAAAGAGACCCAGTACTTC
TRBJ2-1 - TRBV10-3 many CAISEGARGEQFF TGTGCCATCAGTGAAGGGGCCCGAGGTGAGCAGTTCTTC
TRBJ2-6 - TRBV6-1 few CASVVTGLSTGANVLTF TGTGCCAGCGTTGTGACAGGCTTATCAACGGGGGCCAACGTCCTGACTTTC
TRBJ2-3 - TRBV19 - CASKNGPGGADTQYF TGTGCCAGTAAAAACGGTCCGGGGGGCGCAGATACGCAGTATTTT
TRBJ2-1 - TRBV12-3/TRBV12-4 many CASSLAMGTYNEQFF TGTGCCAGCAGTTTAGCGATGGGTACCTACAATGAGCAGTTCTTC
TRBJ2-2 - TRBV7-3 many CASSSWAGRELFF TGTGCCAGCAGCTCATGGGCGGGACGGGAGCTGTTTTTT
TRBJ2-3 - TRBV28 many CASSSPGIGTDTQYF TGTGCCAGCAGTTCGCCTGGGATTGGCACAGATACGCAGTATTTT
TRBJ2-1 - TRBV10-3 many CAISEVTTNEQFF TGTGCCATCAGTGAGGTAACCACCAATGAGCAGTTCTTC
TRBJ2-7 TRBD2 TRBV5-1 - CASSLATSGNYEQYF TGCGCCAGCAGCTTGGCGACTAGCGGGAACTACGAGCAGTACTTC
TRBJ2-5 TRBD1 TRBV7-2 many CASSLTGGSETQYF TGTGCCAGCAGCTTAACAGGGGGCTCCGAGACCCAGTACTTC
TRBJ2-2 - TRBV10-3 - CAISASTGEAGELFF TGTGCCATCAGTGCATCTACAGGGGAGGCCGGGGAGCTGTTTTTT
TRBJ2-1 - TRBV5-1 many CASSLGPLLSSYNEQFF TGCGCCAGCAGCTTGGGACCTCTCTTGAGCTCCTACAATGAGCAGTTCTTC
TRBJ2-1 - TRBV5-1 - CASSLREQKNEQFF TGCGCCAGCAGCTTACGGGAGCAGAAAAATGAGCAGTTCTTC
TRBJ2-7 - TRBV7-8 many CASSKGLNSYEQYF TGTGCCAGCAGCAAGGGACTGAACTCCTACGAGCAGTACTTC
TRBJ1-4 - TRBV7-9 many CASSLLGQSEEKLFF TGTGCCAGCAGCTTGCTCGGCCAGTCGGAAGAAAAACTGTTTTTT
TRBJ2-7 - TRBV7-2 many CASSLGGVSYEQYF TGTGCCAGCAGCTTAGGGGGCGTCTCCTACGAGCAGTACTTC
TRBJ2-2 - TRBV24-1 - CATSDMGTAAGELFF TGTGCCACCAGTGATATGGGTACGGCTGCCGGGGAGCTGTTTTTT
TRBJ2-5 TRBD2 TRBV2 few CASSEGLAGGTQYF TGTGCCAGCAGTGAGGGGCTAGCGGGAGGTACCCAGTACTTC
TRBJ1-2 TRBD1 TRBV12-3/TRBV12-4 many CASSYPTGIHYGYTF TGTGCCAGCAGTTACCCGACAGGGATACACTATGGCTACACCTTC
TRBJ1-4 - TRBV7-9 - CASSVDRDNEKLFF TGTGCCAGCAGCGTGGACAGAGATAATGAAAAACTGTTTTTT
TRBJ2-3 - TRBV18 many CASSPPGSSTDTQYF TGTGCCAGCTCACCACCAGGGTCTAGCACAGATACGCAGTATTTT
TRBJ2-5 - TRBV11-2 many CASSLNRIRSHQETQYF TGTGCCAGCAGCTTAAACCGTATACGGAGCCACCAAGAGACCCAGTACTTC
TRBJ2-2 - TRBV7-9 many CASSRMGELFF TGTGCCAGCAGTCGCATGGGGGAACTGTTTTTT
TRBJ2-1 - TRBV27 many CASTPQGLWDEQFF TGTGCCAGCACCCCGCAGGGGCTTTGGGATGAGCAGTTCTTC
TRBJ2-3 TRBD1 TRBV5-1 many CASSAGQGETDTQYF TGCGCCAGCAGCGCCGGACAGGGGGAGACAGATACGCAGTATTTT
TRBJ2-5 TRBD2 TRBV7-8 few CASSLGDPSGRRKTQYF TGTGCCAGCAGCTTAGGGGACCCTAGCGGGAGGAGGAAGACCCAGTACTTC
TRBJ1-5 - TRBV12-5 many CASGPWTVNSNQPQHF TGTGCTAGTGGTCCATGGACAGTTAATAGCAATCAGCCCCAGCATTTT
TRBJ2-7 TRBD2 TRBV12-3/TRBV12-4 many CASSLPAGGSEYF TGTGCCAGCAGTTTGCCTGCCGGCGGGAGCGAGTACTTC
TRBJ1-1 - TRBV4-2 - CASSPQGSNDEAFF TGTGCCAGCAGCCCCCAAGGCAGCAACGATGAAGCTTTCTTT
TRBJ1-3 TRBD1 TRBV20-1 many CSARGGTGGNTIYF TGCAGTGCTAGAGGAGGGACAGGGGGAAACACCATATATTTT
TRBJ1-1 - TRBV7-2 many CASSLARLYTYRDTEAFF TGTGCCAGCAGCTTAGCGCGGTTGTACACGTACCGCGACACTGAAGCTTTCTTT
TRBJ2-1 - TRBV20-1 many CSARETTNEQFF TGCAGTGCTAGAGAAACTACCAATGAGCAGTTCTTC
TRBJ2-2 - TRBV20-1 many CSASAGTGELFF TGCAGTGCTAGCGCGGGGACCGGGGAGCTGTTTTTT
TRBJ2-1 TRBD1 TRBV15 - CATSRGPLTGAEQSF TGTGCCACCAGCAGAGGTCCTTTAACAGGGGCTGAGCAGTCCTTC